The clone carrying this T cell receptor (beta chain) was found many times. As yet, its antigen is unknown. This sample is drawn from a study of T cells in Graves' hyperthyroidism and ophthalmopathy. Study outcomes and limitations: Also found in blood were most expanded thyroid clonotypes above 0.001. It was a median around 6 months before onset that the model predicted ophthalmopathy.

Absent ophthalmopathy progression within 18 months defined stable Graves' hyperthyroidism. For the diagnoses, clinical symptoms, serum thyroxine and TRAb, thyroid ultrasound and orbital computed tomography were used. Amplification targeted TCR beta CDR3 regions from RNA transcripts. The HTBI primer set served for first-round RT-PCR of the TCR CDR3. TCRdb reprocessed the multiplex PCR reads with MiXCR, giving one entry per CDR3 protein. The sample records 460,000 or so distinct CDR3 sequences, around an eighth being singletons. The germline V gene encodes CDR1 SGDLS and CDR2 YYNGEE. After removal of 3 bases from V and 1 base from J, the junction contained 9 bases not matched to a gene. This CDR3 contains 17 residues.

The receptor was derived from a woman younger than 30 with Graves' hyperthyroidism. The J gene is TRBJ2-5, the V gene TRBV9; 10 bases line up with TRBD2. The sequencing input was blood. The chain's CDR3 is CASSAPPGLAVQETQYF. CDR3 nucleotides: TGTGCCAGCAGCGCTCCCCCCGGACTAGCGGTCCAAGAGACCCAGTACTTC.